These 5 T cell receptor beta chains originate from one sample sequenced in a study of blood T cell repertoires in COVID-19. Only in-frame clones appear in the TCRdb table, and some are missing; sequencing was by immunoSEQ multiplex PCR. The sample shows roughly 170,000 clones, approximately 80% of them seen only once. The sequenced material came from peripheral blood. Every receptor here comes from a human donor in a cohort sampled during active COVID-19.

The gene calls are TRBV2 and TRBJ1-1, with 11 bases lining up with TRBD1. There are 15 residues in the CDR3. The J segment lost 6 bases and the V segment lost 6 bases, leaving 9 bases of the junction unmatched. Germline V gives CDR1 SNHLY, CDR2 FYNNEI. The CDR3 spells CASSGGQGARSEAFF. DNA of the CDR3: TGTGCCAGCAGCGGAGGACAGGGGGCACGGTCTGAAGCTTTCTTT.

The V and J genes are TRBV2 and TRBJ1-1; D gene unclear. There are 13 residues in the CDR3. Trimming shortened V by 4 bases and J by 4 bases, and 10 bases separated the two germline ends. CDR1 and CDR2 (germline): SNHLY, FYNNEI. DNA of the CDR3: TGTGCCAGCAGTGGAGGATACGGCACTGAAGCTTTCTTT. It specifies CASSGGYGTEAFF.

V and J are TRBV14 and TRBJ1-4; D is undetermined. CDR3 length: 13 amino acids. The germline CDR1 and CDR2 sequences are SGHDN and FVKESK. V was shortened by 4 bases and J by 8 bases, with 11 bases between the two germline ends. The CDR3 spells CASSRAVREKLFF. In DNA form, the CDR3 reads TGTGCCAGCAGCCGGGCCGTAAGAGAAAAACTGTTTTTT.

The chain links TRBV5-6 to TRBJ2-6, with 8 bases matching TRBD1. The CDR3 runs to 16 residues. The V gene end was trimmed by 5 bases and the J gene end by 0 bases; junction bases not matched to a gene: 4. CDR1 and CDR2 (germline): SGHDT, YYEEEE. This chain's CDR3 is CASSRTGISGANVLTF. CDR3 nucleotide sequence: TGTGCCAGCAGTAGGACAGGGATCTCTGGGGCCAACGTCCTGACTTTC.

The chain carries TRBV4-1 and TRBJ2-3; possibly TRBD1 for D (5 bases). CDR3 length equals 16 residues. The ends were cut back, 0 bases at V and 0 bases at J, with 10 bases in the middle. CDR1 is MGHRA and CDR2 is YSYEKL in the germline V gene. CDR3 in amino acids: CASSQDGRASTDTQYF. The CDR3 DNA is TGCGCCAGCAGCCAAGATGGCAGGGCGAGCACAGATACGCAGTATTTT.